This T cell receptor (beta chain) came from a study of blood T cell repertoires in COVID-19. Authors' methods: Nucleated cell number was recorded as an estimate derived from reference gene primer amplification. Using immunoSEQ multiplex PCR, the repertoire was profiled, and TCRdb retains in-frame clones only, with some absent. V, J and clone size derive from that table, while D and trimming were established from the DNA sequence. The repertoire holds some 340,000 clones, with around 80% as singletons. CDR3 size: 18 residues. Germline V gene data show CDR1 as SGHAT and CDR2 as FQNNGV. V was clipped by 1 base and J by 0 bases, with 16 bases between them.

This TCR was recovered from a man aged 25 to 40 with active or convalescent COVID-19. Sequenced: peripheral blood. The V gene is TRBV11-2, the J gene TRBJ1-5; no clear D gene. Here the CDR3 reads CASSLVRSKCYSNQPQHF. The CDR3 DNA sequence: TGTGCCAGCAGCTTAGTTCGTTCGAAATGCTATAGCAATCAGCCCCAGCATTTT.